This TCR beta chain emerged from a study of identical twins. General study points: Conclusions came from cross-sectional statistical analysis, not from following the same donors.

Via MiXCR, TCRdb re-called the 5' RACE reads, giving one row per CDR3 protein. Of around 570,000 distinct CDR3 sequences listed, 7.5% to 10% are singletons. With 3 bases removed from V and 2 bases from J, the gap between germline ends came to 23 bases. Germline V gives CDR1 SGHAT, CDR2 FQNNGV. This CDR3 is built from 18 residues. As concerns this clonotype: Its antigen is currently unknown.

The sample was also linked to a second study, of yellow fever vaccine responses in identical twins.

The chain has TRBV11-2 and TRBJ2-7; either TRBD1 or TRBD2 may fit D (7 bases each). The sequenced material came from PBMCs. This sequence originates from a woman in her late teens or twenties in good health. CDR3 region: CASSLLFQGGSSTYEQYF. DNA of the CDR3: TGTGCCAGCAGCTTGTTGTTCCAGGGGGGGTCCTCAACCTACGAGCAGTACTTC.